Listed below are T cell receptor beta chains from one sample, sequenced in a study of blood T cell repertoires in COVID-19. Produced via immunoSEQ multiplex PCR; TCRdb's table is partial and in-frame only. There are some 70,000 clones in the sample; 90% occur only once, and less than 0.55% lies in the top ten. The sequencing input was peripheral blood. The receptors originated from a man in his fifties with COVID-19, enrolled during active disease. CDR3s include the opening cysteine and the closing phenylalanine or tryptophan. Each record gives: D gene, V gene, clone size, J gene, CDR3 DNA, CDR3 protein. The D gene is left open where the match is weak. For some rows the clone size is stated as once, few or many, or as a class when expanded; others skip it.

D gene: TRBD1; V gene: TRBV19; clone size: .; J gene: TRBJ1-2; CDR3 DNA: TGTGCCAGTAGTTCTCAGGGGGTCGATGGCTACACCTTC; CDR3 protein: CASSSQGVDGYTF
D gene: TRBD2; V gene: TRBV5-6; clone size: once; J gene: TRBJ2-3; CDR3 DNA: TGTGCCAGCAGCCACGGACTAGCGGACACAGATACGCAGTATTTT; CDR3 protein: CASSHGLADTDTQYF
D gene: TRBD1; V gene: TRBV6-1; clone size: .; J gene: TRBJ1-2; CDR3 DNA: TGTGCCAGCAGTGAAGGCCCCGAGAGGGGGCCAAATGGCTACACCTTC; CDR3 protein: CASSEGPERGPNGYTF
D gene: TRBD1; V gene: TRBV5-1; clone size: .; J gene: TRBJ2-5; CDR3 DNA: TGCGCCAGCAGATCCGGGACAGGGGGCTCAATGGGAGAGACCCAGTACTTC; CDR3 protein: CASRSGTGGSMGETQYF
D gene: TRBD1; V gene: TRBV11-2; clone size: .; J gene: TRBJ1-1; CDR3 DNA: TGTGCCAGCAGCTTAGCCGGGACAGGGCATACTGAAGCTTTCTTT; CDR3 protein: CASSLAGTGHTEAFF
D gene: .; V gene: TRBV7-6; clone size: once; J gene: TRBJ2-7; CDR3 DNA: TGTGCCAGCAGCTCGACAGGGAGGTTGGAGGAGCAGTACTTC; CDR3 protein: CASSSTGRLEEQYF
D gene: .; V gene: TRBV28; clone size: .; J gene: TRBJ2-5; CDR3 DNA: TGTGCCAGCAGACCAGTTTTCCAAGAGACCCAGTACTTC; CDR3 protein: CASRPVFQETQYF
D gene: TRBD2; V gene: TRBV14; clone size: .; J gene: TRBJ2-7; CDR3 DNA: TGTGCCAGCAGCCCTCGGCGAGCGGGAGGAGTTAGGTCTACCTACGAGCAGTACTTC; CDR3 protein: CASSPRRAGGVRSTYEQYF
D gene: TRBD2; V gene: TRBV27; clone size: .; J gene: TRBJ2-7; CDR3 DNA: TGTGCCAGCAGTTTCACTCCGGGACTAGCGGGCTCCTACGAGCAGTACTTC; CDR3 protein: CASSFTPGLAGSYEQYF
D gene: .; V gene: TRBV29-1; clone size: .; J gene: TRBJ2-7; CDR3 DNA: TGCAGCGTTGAAGATTGGGACAAGACCCCCTACGAGCAGTACTTC; CDR3 protein: CSVEDWDKTPYEQYF
D gene: TRBD1; V gene: TRBV28; clone size: .; J gene: TRBJ1-2; CDR3 DNA: TGTGCTACTATTGGAGGGGGCAGAAGTCGGGGCTACACCTTC; CDR3 protein: CATIGGGRSRGYTF
D gene: .; V gene: TRBV3-1/TRBV3-2; clone size: .; J gene: TRBJ2-1; CDR3 DNA: TGTGCCAGCAGCCAAGTCCCTAGCGTGGCCTCCTACAATGAGCAGTTCTTC; CDR3 protein: CASSQVPSVASYNEQFF
D gene: TRBD1; V gene: TRBV5-1; clone size: .; J gene: TRBJ2-2; CDR3 DNA: TGCGCCAGCAGCGGGGCCGGGACAGGGGGCACCGGGGAGCTGTTTTTT; CDR3 protein: CASSGAGTGGTGELFF
D gene: TRBD2; V gene: TRBV7-2; clone size: .; J gene: TRBJ2-5; CDR3 DNA: TGTGCCAGCAGCCTCCCTGGGACTAGCGGAGGAGAGACCCAGTACTTC; CDR3 protein: CASSLPGTSGGETQYF
D gene: TRBD2; V gene: TRBV4-1; clone size: .; J gene: TRBJ2-1; CDR3 DNA: TGCGCCAGCAGCCTTGGACTAGCGCGAAGGTACAATGAGCAGTTCTTC; CDR3 protein: CASSLGLARRYNEQFF
D gene: TRBD1; V gene: TRBV7-9; clone size: .; J gene: TRBJ2-7; CDR3 DNA: TGTGCCAGCAGCAGGGACAGGAGCTCCTACGAGCAGTACTTC; CDR3 protein: CASSRDRSSYEQYF
D gene: TRBD1; V gene: TRBV6-6; clone size: once; J gene: TRBJ1-2; CDR3 DNA: TGTGCCAGCAGTCGGAACAGGGGGGATGGCTACACCTTC; CDR3 protein: CASSRNRGDGYTF
D gene: TRBD1; V gene: TRBV6-1; clone size: .; J gene: TRBJ2-1; CDR3 DNA: TGTGCCAGCAGTGGGTCCGGGACAGGGGTATACAATGAGCAGTTCTTC; CDR3 protein: CASSGSGTGVYNEQFF
D gene: TRBD2; V gene: TRBV5-1; clone size: .; J gene: TRBJ2-2; CDR3 DNA: TGCGCCAGCAGCTCTACCGGGACTAGCGTCGGAGAGCTGTTTTTT; CDR3 protein: CASSSTGTSVGELFF
D gene: TRBD1; V gene: TRBV5-4; clone size: once; J gene: TRBJ2-3; CDR3 DNA: TGTGCCAGCAGCAGGACAGGGTCAGATACGCAGTATTTT; CDR3 protein: CASSRTGSDTQYF
D gene: TRBD1; V gene: TRBV6-2/TRBV6-3; clone size: once; J gene: TRBJ2-1; CDR3 DNA: TGTGCCAGCAGTTACTCGACAGGGGCGCAGTTCTTC; CDR3 protein: CASSYSTGAQFF
D gene: TRBD1; V gene: TRBV28; clone size: .; J gene: TRBJ2-7; CDR3 DNA: TGTGCCAGCAGTGGGACAGGGGACCACGAGCAGTACTTC; CDR3 protein: CASSGTGDHEQYF
D gene: TRBD1; V gene: TRBV19; clone size: .; J gene: TRBJ2-7; CDR3 DNA: TGTGCCAGTAGTCCTCAACTTCGACAGGGAATAGAGTACTTC; CDR3 protein: CASSPQLRQGIEYF
D gene: .; V gene: TRBV29-1; clone size: .; J gene: TRBJ2-3; CDR3 DNA: TGCAGCGTTGAGGGCCGTCTAAGCACAGATACGCAGTATTTT; CDR3 protein: CSVEGRLSTDTQYF
D gene: TRBD1; V gene: TRBV4-1; clone size: .; J gene: TRBJ1-2; CDR3 DNA: TGCGCCAGCAGCCACGGGACAGGGAAAGGTGGCTACACCTTC; CDR3 protein: CASSHGTGKGGYTF
D gene: .; V gene: TRBV1; clone size: .; J gene: TRBJ1-5; CDR3 DNA: TGCACCAGCAGCCAAGATCTAGGTTTCGCTTATAGCAATCAGCCCCAGCATTTT; CDR3 protein: CTSSQDLGFAYSNQPQHF
D gene: TRBD1; V gene: TRBV28; clone size: .; J gene: TRBJ1-3; CDR3 DNA: TGTGCCAGCAGTTCCGGGGGACAGGGGGCCGGAAACACCATATATTTT; CDR3 protein: CASSSGGQGAGNTIYF
D gene: .; V gene: TRBV19; clone size: .; J gene: TRBJ2-7; CDR3 DNA: TGTGCCAGTAGAGGACTGGGAAAGCCCTACGAGCAGTACTTC; CDR3 protein: CASRGLGKPYEQYF
D gene: .; V gene: TRBV3-1/TRBV3-2; clone size: .; J gene: TRBJ1-1; CDR3 DNA: TGTGCCAGCAGCCAAGAACTGTCGAACACTGAAGCTTTCTTT; CDR3 protein: CASSQELSNTEAFF
D gene: TRBD2; V gene: TRBV2; clone size: .; J gene: TRBJ2-7; CDR3 DNA: TGTGCCAGCGGGCGGGCGGGGGATCCTCAGGGCTACGAGCAGTACTTC; CDR3 protein: CASGRAGDPQGYEQYF
D gene: TRBD1; V gene: TRBV28; clone size: .; J gene: TRBJ1-4; CDR3 DNA: TGTGCCAGCAGTTTGAAGGGGGCTCAGACTAATGAAAAACTGTTTTTT; CDR3 protein: CASSLKGAQTNEKLFF
D gene: .; V gene: TRBV18; clone size: .; J gene: TRBJ1-2; CDR3 DNA: TGTGCCAGCTCAGACCAGAGAAAACTAAACTATGGCTACACCTTC; CDR3 protein: CASSDQRKLNYGYTF
D gene: TRBD1; V gene: TRBV28; clone size: .; J gene: TRBJ1-5; CDR3 DNA: TGTGCCAGCAGCTCCGGGACAGGGGGGAATCAGCCCCAGCATTTT; CDR3 protein: CASSSGTGGNQPQHF
D gene: TRBD2; V gene: TRBV6-2/TRBV6-3; clone size: .; J gene: TRBJ2-3; CDR3 DNA: TGTGCCAGCAGTAGAGGCCGGGACTATACAGATACGCAGTATTTT; CDR3 protein: CASSRGRDYTDTQYF
D gene: TRBD1; V gene: TRBV19; clone size: .; J gene: TRBJ2-1; CDR3 DNA: TGTGCCAGTAGTGAAACAGGGGGCACTGAGCAGTTCTTC; CDR3 protein: CASSETGGTEQFF
D gene: .; V gene: TRBV4-3; clone size: .; J gene: TRBJ1-4; CDR3 DNA: TGCGCCAGCAGCCAAGGGGTTCCCCATCAGTCAGGGTCTACTAATGAAAAACTGTTTTTT; CDR3 protein: CASSQGVPHQSGSTNEKLFF
D gene: TRBD1; V gene: TRBV14; clone size: .; J gene: TRBJ2-7; CDR3 DNA: TGTGCCAGCAGCCAAGGGACAGGACGCTTCTACGAGCAGTACTTC; CDR3 protein: CASSQGTGRFYEQYF
D gene: .; V gene: TRBV5-6; clone size: few; J gene: TRBJ2-3; CDR3 DNA: TGTGCCAGCAGCTTCGGGACAACAAAAACAGATACGCAGTATTTT; CDR3 protein: CASSFGTTKTDTQYF
D gene: .; V gene: TRBV3-1/TRBV3-2; clone size: once; J gene: TRBJ2-1; CDR3 DNA: TGTGCCAGCAGCCAAACCGGGACTGGGAACAATGAGCAGTTCTTC; CDR3 protein: CASSQTGTGNNEQFF
D gene: .; V gene: TRBV4-2; clone size: .; J gene: TRBJ1-3; CDR3 DNA: TGTGCCAGCAGCCAACCCGGGGTCTCTGGAAACACCATATATTTT; CDR3 protein: CASSQPGVSGNTIYF
D gene: TRBD1; V gene: TRBV7-9; clone size: .; J gene: TRBJ2-6; CDR3 DNA: TGTGCCAGCAGCCCCCAGGGACAGCTCTCTGGGGCCAACGTCCTGACTTTC; CDR3 protein: CASSPQGQLSGANVLTF
D gene: .; V gene: TRBV11-3; clone size: .; J gene: TRBJ1-2; CDR3 DNA: TGTGCCAGCAGCTTAGCTCCCCAGGAGGTCCGACGTGGCTACACCTTC; CDR3 protein: CASSLAPQEVRRGYTF
D gene: .; V gene: TRBV21-1; clone size: .; J gene: TRBJ2-1; CDR3 DNA: TGTGCCAGCAAGAAGGACTATTACAATGAGCAGTTCTTC; CDR3 protein: CASKKDYYNEQFF
D gene: .; V gene: TRBV2; clone size: .; J gene: TRBJ1-2; CDR3 DNA: TGTGCCAGCAGTGATAGGGGTCCCTATGGCTACACCTTC; CDR3 protein: CASSDRGPYGYTF
D gene: .; V gene: TRBV5-1; clone size: few; J gene: TRBJ1-3; CDR3 DNA: TGCGCCAGCAGCCTGACATACTCTGGAAACACCATATATTTT; CDR3 protein: CASSLTYSGNTIYF
D gene: .; V gene: TRBV6-5; clone size: .; J gene: TRBJ2-7; CDR3 DNA: TGTGCCAGCAGCTCAGGGGCCTCCTACGAGCAGTACTTC; CDR3 protein: CASSSGASYEQYF
D gene: TRBD2; V gene: TRBV19; clone size: .; J gene: TRBJ2-1; CDR3 DNA: TGTGCCAGTAGTATAGTCGGCGGGGGATACAATGAGCAGTTCTTC; CDR3 protein: CASSIVGGGYNEQFF
D gene: .; V gene: TRBV6-5; clone size: .; J gene: TRBJ1-2; CDR3 DNA: TGTGCCAGCAGTCGGACAGCTTCGGACTACACCTTC; CDR3 protein: CASSRTASDYTF
D gene: .; V gene: TRBV10-3; clone size: .; J gene: TRBJ2-3; CDR3 DNA: TGTGCCACCCGGCGGAGGGGGCGTGAAGATACGCAGTATTTT; CDR3 protein: CATRRRGREDTQYF
D gene: TRBD2; V gene: TRBV30; clone size: .; J gene: TRBJ2-5; CDR3 DNA: TGTGCCTGGGTAAAGCGGGAGGGCCGAATGGGGGAGACCCAGTACTTC; CDR3 protein: CAWVKREGRMGETQYF
D gene: .; V gene: TRBV2; clone size: .; J gene: TRBJ1-5; CDR3 DNA: TGTGCCAGCAGTGGGACCACAGGCCCTAGTCAGCCCCAGCATTTT; CDR3 protein: CASSGTTGPSQPQHF
D gene: .; V gene: TRBV5-1; clone size: once; J gene: TRBJ2-5; CDR3 DNA: TGCGCCAGCAGCGTGGGACTGCCGGAGACCCAGTACTTC; CDR3 protein: CASSVGLPETQYF
D gene: TRBD1; V gene: TRBV19; clone size: .; J gene: TRBJ2-5; CDR3 DNA: TGTGCCAGTAGTATAGGAGGGGACAGGGGACGGGAGACCCAGTACTTC; CDR3 protein: CASSIGGDRGRETQYF
D gene: TRBD1; V gene: TRBV7-9; clone size: .; J gene: TRBJ1-2; CDR3 DNA: TGTGCCAGCATCGAGTGCAGGGGGACCTATGGCTACACCTTC; CDR3 protein: CASIECRGTYGYTF
D gene: .; V gene: TRBV6-6; clone size: once; J gene: TRBJ2-1; CDR3 DNA: TGTGCCAGCAGTTCCCTGGGCCACTCGGGAGAGCAGTTCTTC; CDR3 protein: CASSSLGHSGEQFF
D gene: TRBD1; V gene: TRBV28; clone size: once; J gene: TRBJ2-2; CDR3 DNA: TGTGCCAGCAGTTTTCACGGACAGGGGAGCGGGGAGCTGTTTTTT; CDR3 protein: CASSFHGQGSGELFF
D gene: .; V gene: TRBV6-5; clone size: .; J gene: TRBJ1-1; CDR3 DNA: TGTGCCAGCAGTTACGGGGGGTCCGTGGCAGCTTTCTTT; CDR3 protein: CASSYGGSVAAFF